Detailed here is one T cell receptor (beta chain). Its antigen target is currently unknown. No much larger clone is present one base from it, and per-base qualities are unavailable. The study tested focal radiation therapy combined with CTLA-4 blockade (ipilimumab) in patients with chemo-refractory metastatic non-small-cell lung cancer. The sample belongs to a study of radiotherapy plus CTLA-4 blockade in lung cancer listed by TCRdb under 2018. Regarding the research as a whole: Among the enrolled patients, around 19% had an objective response, and about 29% reached disease control.

CDR1 and CDR2 were assigned from the germline V gene (reference sequence) as SGHNT and YYREEE. There are 14 amino acids in the CDR3, from cysteine to phenylalanine inclusive. Left in the record is the CDR3 DNA by itself, 42 bases read in frame from the first base. Cut back by 2 bases and 2 bases, the V and J ends lie 9 bases apart. The paper's findings and limits, for the study overall: Increased serum interferon-beta after radiation, together with early dynamic changes in blood T cell clones, were reported to be the strongest predictors of response. TCR clones derived from tumors expanded in peripheral blood after treatment with radiotherapy and ipilimumab.

Library preparation was by the immunoSEQ multiplex PCR assay. TCRdb took over this immuneACCESS table, retaining in-frame rearrangements with V and J assigned. Such tables are incomplete; in checked studies, under half of the missing clones stem from an unresolved V gene, and the remainder is unexplained. This sample is represented by around 110,000 clones; approximately 90% of them were singletons. The ten largest clones take up approximately 6.6% of the sample. This clonotype was sampled from a human donor with non-small cell lung cancer that progressed on radiotherapy plus ipilimumab. The source was peripheral blood, collected from a patient treated with radiotherapy plus ipilimumab. The chain is made from TRBV5-4 and TRBJ2-3; TRBD2 is possibly the D segment (5 matching bases). The CDR3 protein is CASSLVGNTDTQYF. In nucleotides, the sequence is TGTGCCAGCAGCTTAGTCGGGAACACAGATACGCAGTATTTT.